Shown below are 18 T cell receptor beta chains from a single sample sequenced in a study of T cells after yellow fever vaccination. MiXCR was run by TCRdb on the 5' RACE reads, yielding one entry per CDR3 protein. The profile shows approximately 330,000 distinct CDR3 sequences, around 12% of them singletons. The sample consisted of CD4+ T cells sorted from PBMCs, taken 15 days after the yellow fever booster vaccination. These receptors came from a man younger than 35 who received the YFV17D yellow fever vaccine.

The J gene is TRBJ2-6, the V gene TRBV11-2; D unresolved. The CDR3 loop spans 14 amino acids. V was pared by 6 bases and J by 9 bases, with 15 bases between. CDR1 SGHAT and CDR2 FQNNGV come from the germline V gene. CDR3 sequence: CASSHTSPRNVLTF. The CDR3 DNA reads TGTGCCAGCAGTCACACCTCCCCCCGCAACGTCCTGACTTTC.

Only a few counts were recorded for this clonotype. The rearrangement uses TRBV3-1 and TRBJ2-3; no clear D. The V and J ends lost 1 base and 2 bases respectively, with 7 bases between them. Germline CDR1 is LGHDT and CDR2 is YNNKEL (reference sequence). There are 14 residues in the CDR3. CDR3 in DNA: TGTGCCAGCAGCCAAGCGCTCTCCACAGATACGCAGTATTTT. Residues: CASSQALSTDTQYF.

This clonotype was seen more than once but under ten times. This chain links TRBV29-1 with TRBJ2-2, with 8 bases matching TRBD1. The CDR3 consists of 16 residues. J gave up 7 bases and V 6 bases, and 16 bases lay outside the gene matches. Per germline, CDR1 SQVTM and CDR2 ANQGSEA. The chain's CDR3 is CSVRVLGQGIIGELFF. In DNA, the CDR3 is TGCAGCGTAAGGGTTCTTGGACAGGGAATAATCGGGGAGCTGTTTTTT.

This clonotype was observed a few times. The junction shows a germline mismatch at one end, possibly a read error. This chain joins TRBV5-1 and TRBJ2-2, with TRBD2 matching 7 bases. This CDR3 has 19 residues. The germline CDR1 and CDR2 sequences are SGHRS and YFSETQ. DNA of the CDR3: TGCGCCAGCAGCTTGGTGGGTCCACGGAGCGGGGAAAACATCGGGGAGCTGTTTTTT. Its protein product is CASSLVGPRSGENIGELFF.

This clonotype was detected a few times. The chain has TRBV3-1 and TRBJ2-1, with a possible D match to TRBD2 (6 bases). CDR1 and CDR2 (germline): LGHDT, YNNKEL (reference sequence). This CDR3 has 14 amino acids. With 1 base removed from V and 5 bases from J, the gap between germline ends came to 9 bases. The CDR3 DNA is TGTGCCAGCAGCCAAGGACTAGTCCACAATGAGCAGTTCTTC. It specifies CASSQGLVHNEQFF.

V gene TRBV7-2 combines with J gene TRBJ2-5; D gene unclear. The CDR3 is 14 residues long. In germline, CDR1 is SGHTA, CDR2 FQGNSA. V lost 1 base to trimming and J lost 4 bases, with 10 bases between them. This chain's CDR3 is CASSLGQNRETQYF. The CDR3 DNA follows: TGTGCCAGCAGCTTAGGGCAGAATAGAGAGACCCAGTACTTC.

The chain uses TRBV10-2 and TRBJ2-3; TRBD2 aligns across 7 bases. The CDR3 has 14 amino acids. Germline V CDR1 and CDR2: WSHSY, SAAADI. The junction had 12 bases not matched to a gene; V was cut back by 10 bases and J by 5 bases. In DNA, the CDR3 is TGCGCCACAGTTCAGCGGGGCGAGGGAGATACGCAGTATTTT. Protein sequence: CATVQRGEGDTQYF.

This clonotype showed up just a few times. The chain recombines TRBV6-2 or TRBV6-3 with TRBJ2-6; D is possibly TRBD1 (5 bases). With 0 bases removed from V and 2 bases from J, the gap between germline ends came to 11 bases. The CDR3 loop spans 17 amino acids. Per germline, CDR1 MNHEY and CDR2 SVGEGT. For the CDR3, the DNA is TGTGCCAGCAGTTACTCCCCAGGGTACCCTGGGGCCAACGTCCTGACTTTC. It codes for CASSYSPGYPGANVLTF.

This CDR3 reads CASSYSVGTGKGKAFF. The DNA of the CDR3 is TGTGCCAGCAGTTACTCGGTCGGGACAGGGAAGGGGAAAGCTTTCTTT. The chain links TRBV6-6 to TRBJ1-1; 9 bases fit TRBD1. J gave up 9 bases and V 0 bases, and 11 bases lay outside the gene matches. The CDR3 extends over 16 amino acids. CDR1 and CDR2 (germline): MNHNY, SVGAGI (reference sequence).

This clonotype was observed a few times. The J gene is TRBJ2-1, the V gene TRBV29-1; D gene uncertain. The CDR3 contains 10 residues. The V gene lost 5 bases and the J gene lost 8 bases, with 7 bases spanning the gap. Germline V gene sequence: CDR1 SQVTM, CDR2 ANQGSEA. The DNA for the CDR3 is TGCAGCGTTACATTTTATGAGCAGTTCTTC. Its protein product is CSVTFYEQFF.

In this sample, this clonotype turned up a few times. The chain couples TRBV9 to TRBJ2-6; D uncertain. The CDR3 has 13 residues. The germline V gene encodes CDR1 SGDLS and CDR2 YYNGEE. The V end was cut by 3 bases, the J end by 2 bases, with 3 bases between. CDR3 sequence: CASSAAGANVLTF. The CDR3 DNA reads as TGTGCCAGCAGCGCGGCTGGGGCCAACGTCCTGACTTTC.

This chain links TRBV5-1 with TRBJ2-3; 9 bases match TRBD2. Germline V CDR1 and CDR2: SGHRS, YFSETQ. The CDR3 length is 16 residues. Trimming cost V 4 bases and J 0 bases; bases outside gene matches: 6. The CDR3 region is CASSIGTSRSTDTQYF. CDR3 DNA sequence: TGCGCCAGCAGCATAGGGACTAGCCGAAGCACAGATACGCAGTATTTT. Combining the CDR3 with reference TRBV5-1 and TRBJ2-3 gives the whole variable domain KAGVTQTPRYLIKTRGQQVTLSCSPISGHRSVSWYQQTPGQGLQFLFEYFSETQRNKGNFPGRFSGRQFSNSRSEMNVSTLELGDSALYLCASSIGTSRSTDTQYFGPGTRLTVL.

This clonotype was found many times. The V gene is TRBV7-2, the J gene TRBJ2-1; a weak D match, TRBD2 (6 bases). Trimming removed 0 bases at V and 9 bases at J, with 9 bases between. The germline V gene encodes CDR1 SGHTA and CDR2 FQGNSA. The CDR3 has 13 residues. The CDR3: CASSLAEGGEQFF. As DNA, the CDR3 is TGTGCCAGCAGCTTAGCGGAGGGAGGTGAGCAGTTCTTC.

V usage is TRBV4-1 and J usage is TRBJ1-1; D is unresolved. In germline, CDR1 is MGHRA, CDR2 YSYEKL. CDR3 size: 12 residues. V was clipped by 2 bases and J by 8 bases, with 9 bases between them. CDR3 in DNA: TGCGCCAGCAGCCAACCGACGGCAGAAGCTTTCTTT. Its translation: CASSQPTAEAFF.

This clonotype turned up a few times. V gene TRBV9 combines with J gene TRBJ2-1; 8 positions match TRBD2. The junction had 3 bases not matched to a gene; V was cut back by 2 bases and J by 2 bases. Germline-derived CDR1 and CDR2 are SGDLS and YYNGEE. The CDR3 is 15 residues long. CDR3 loop: CASSVSGDTYNEQFF. CDR3 nucleotides: TGTGCCAGCAGCGTTAGCGGGGATACCTACAATGAGCAGTTCTTC.

This clonotype turned up a few times. The chain couples TRBV9 to TRBJ2-1, with D maybe TRBD1 (6 bases). CDR1 is SGDLS, CDR2 YYNGEE, per germline. The CDR3 consists of 15 residues. V dropped 1 base and J dropped 6 bases, with 14 bases sitting between them. The CDR3 nucleotides read TGTGCCAGCAGCGTACAGCAGGGGAGTTCCAATGAGCAGTTCTTC. Protein sequence: CASSVQQGSSNEQFF. The variable domain in full, with the rest retrieved from reference TRBV9 and TRBJ2-1, is DSGVTQTPKHLITATGQRVTLRCSPRSGDLSVYWYQQSLDQGLQFLIQYYNGEERAKGNILERFSAQQFPDLHSELNLSSLELGDSALYFCASSVQQGSSNEQFFGPGTRLTVL.

The rearrangement links TRBV28 to TRBJ2-4, with D perhaps TRBD2 (6 bases). The germline gives CDR1 MDHEN, CDR2 SYDVKM. V was trimmed by 8 bases and J by 6 bases, leaving 20 bases between them. This CDR3 has 15 residues. CDR3 protein: CASGWGLERANIQYF. The CDR3 region has the DNA TGTGCCAGCGGTTGGGGTTTGGAGCGGGCAAACATTCAGTACTTC.

The V gene is TRBV20-1, the J gene TRBJ2-7; D possibly corresponds to TRBD1 (5 bases). V was cut by 1 base and J by 0 bases, with 10 bases left in between. The CDR3 totals 14 residues. Germline V lookup: CDR1 DFQATT, CDR2 SNEGSKA (reference sequence). Here the CDR3 reads CSARGLRGSYEQYF. The CDR3 nucleotides are TGCAGTGCTAGAGGTCTAAGGGGCTCCTACGAGCAGTACTTC.